The sequence of this T cell receptor beta chain was determined in a study of shared clonotypes between healthy human individuals. Study-level background: CD8 memory received one plate per donor, CD8 naive two, CD4 memory three and CD4 naive three. Study-level results: The study's rarefaction showed incomplete sorted-subset sequencing despite large depth. Generally, naive subsets came out with larger estimated richness than memory subsets. Sequencing depth was a factor that was expected to affect clonotype sharing among donors.

Comment on this clone: Its cognate antigen is unknown.

Produced via immunoSEQ multiplex PCR; TCRdb's table is partial and in-frame only. The sample includes 800,000 or so clones, roughly 96% of them seen just once. Naive CD8 cells were CD45RO-negative, positively selected for CCR7, excluding terminally differentiated effector memory CD45RA+ cells. Looked up from germline, CDR1 is SGDLS and CDR2 is YYNGEE. Unmatched junction bases numbered 9, after V lost 4 bases and J lost 8 bases. CDR3 length: 14 residues. This TCR was recovered from a man aged 30 to 39 in good health. The V and J genes are TRBV9 and TRBJ1-2, with 9 bases fitting TRBD1. Sequenced sample: naive CD8+ T cells sorted from blood. CDR3: CASSPRDRVAGYTF. The CDR3 DNA follows: TGTGCCAGCAGCCCCCGGGACAGGGTAGCGGGCTACACCTTC.